The next 16 T cell receptor beta chains were all read from a single sample in a study of blood T cell repertoires in COVID-19. Clones were sequenced by immunoSEQ multiplex PCR, and TCRdb holds only the in-frame ones, with some missing. The table shows fewer than 250,000 clones, with approximately 90% occurring only once. The sample consisted of peripheral blood. The receptors come from a man aged 35 to 55 with acute or convalescent COVID-19.

The V and J genes are TRBV4-3 and TRBJ2-1; 10 bases agree with TRBD2. There are 16 residues in the CDR3. CDR1 LGHNA and CDR2 YSLEER come from the germline V gene. Trimming removed 0 bases from V and 4 bases from J; junction bases left unmatched: 3. CDR3 sequence (DNA): TGCGCCAGCAGCCAAGAGTCTAGCGGGAGATACAATGAGCAGTTCTTC. It yields the protein CASSQESSGRYNEQFF.

The chain joins TRBV9 to TRBJ2-7; perhaps TRBD1 as D (6 bases). This CDR3 region has 16 residues. Germline CDR1 and CDR2: SGDLS and YYNGEE. Deletions cut 2 bases from V and 2 bases from J, with 17 bases between. This chain's CDR3 is CASSVGYRDKAYEQYF. The CDR3 region has the DNA TGTGCCAGCAGCGTCGGATACCGGGACAAAGCCTACGAGCAGTACTTC.

This clone was seen a few times. The chain carries TRBV18 and TRBJ1-5, with a weak D call TRBD1 (5 bases). Looked up from germline, CDR1 is KGHSH and CDR2 is LQKENI. The germline V and J ends were trimmed by 6 bases and 4 bases, with 19 bases remaining between them. The CDR3 contains 16 residues. The CDR3 reads CASSQNPPRANQPQHF. CDR3 sequence (DNA): TGTGCCAGCTCCCAGAATCCCCCCAGGGCTAATCAGCCCCAGCATTTT.

This rearrangement joins TRBV18 to TRBJ2-7; possible D gene TRBD1, 6 bases. Germline V lookup: CDR1 KGHSH, CDR2 LQKENI. CDR3 length: 13 amino acids. V was pared by 4 bases and J by 5 bases, with 12 bases between. The CDR3 region has the DNA TGTGCCAGCTCACTCGGGACAACGAACGAGCAGTACTTC. It translates to CASSLGTTNEQYF.

The rearrangement joins TRBV19 to TRBJ2-7, with a tentative D call TRBD1 (5 bases). Germline CDR1 LNHDA, CDR2 SQIVND (reference sequence). CDR3 size: 14 residues. Trimming shortened V by 5 bases and J by 3 bases, and 14 bases separated the two germline ends. CDR3 nucleotide sequence: TGTGCCAGTAGTCTCGCAGGGTGGAGCTACGAGCAGTACTTC. Protein: CASSLAGWSYEQYF.

The chain has TRBV29-1 and TRBJ2-7; 7 nucleotides align to TRBD1. There are 13 residues in the CDR3. Germline V lookup: CDR1 SQVTM, CDR2 ANQGSEA. V lost 5 bases and J lost 0; bases outside the gene matches: 4. CDR3 loop: CSVWTGISYEQYF. The CDR3 nucleotides are TGCAGCGTTTGGACAGGTATCTCCTACGAGCAGTACTTC.

The V gene is TRBV7-2, the J gene TRBJ1-2; D not certain. Germline assignment: CDR1 SGHTA and CDR2 FQGNSA. Trimming cost V 6 bases and J 4 bases, with 12 bases left between them. This CDR3 region has 13 residues. Here the CDR3 reads CASSSDLGYGYTF. DNA for the CDR3: TGTGCCAGCAGTTCGGATCTAGGCTATGGCTACACCTTC.

J is TRBJ1-2 and V is TRBV25-1; 8 bases agree with TRBD1. Germline V lookup: CDR1 MGHDK, CDR2 SYGVNS. V shed 9 bases, J shed 8 bases, and the junction held 5 bases outside the gene matches. The CDR3 loop spans 11 amino acids. The CDR3 bases are TGTGCCAGTACAGGGGGTGGGGGCTACACCTTC. The encoded protein is CASTGGGGYTF.

The chain uses TRBV19 and TRBJ1-2; 7 bases fit TRBD1. This CDR3 has 13 amino acids. Germline V lookup: CDR1 LNHDA, CDR2 SQIVND (reference sequence). Trimming at V came to 6 bases and at J to 6 bases, leaving 7 bases not matched to a gene. CDR3 bases: TGTGCCAGTAGGCTTGACAGGGAGGATGGCTACACCTTC. Translation gives CASRLDREDGYTF.

The chain couples TRBV27 to TRBJ2-7; a weak D match, TRBD2 (6 bases). The CDR3 length is 17 residues. Germline loops: CDR1 MNHEY, CDR2 SMNVEV (reference sequence). Trimming cost V 0 bases and J 2 bases, with 17 bases left between them. The CDR3 is CASSLSGVGRGTYEQYF. CDR3 nucleotides: TGTGCCAGCAGTTTATCGGGGGTTGGCCGCGGGACCTACGAGCAGTACTTC.

J is TRBJ1-1 and V is TRBV5-1, with D maybe TRBD1 (6 bases). The CDR3 has 14 residues. Per germline, CDR1 SGHRS and CDR2 YFSETQ. With 5 bases removed from V and 5 bases from J, the gap between germline ends came to 16 bases. The CDR3 coding sequence is TGCGCCAGCAGTCAGGGGACCCCTCTAACTGAAGCTTTCTTT. Translating gives CASSQGTPLTEAFF.

The rearrangement links TRBV27 to TRBJ1-2, with 9 bases matching TRBD1. Germline values: CDR1 MNHEY, CDR2 SMNVEV (reference sequence). The CDR3 is made up of 14 amino acids. Germline trimming cut 5 bases from V and 4 bases from J; bases unmatched to any gene: 5. CDR3 sequence: CASSPQGASYGYTF. The DNA for the CDR3 is TGTGCCAGCAGTCCACAGGGGGCAAGCTATGGCTACACCTTC.

The rearrangement joins TRBV6-2 or TRBV6-3 to TRBJ2-1; 13 nucleotides match TRBD2. This CDR3 contains 13 residues. In germline, CDR1 is MNHEY, CDR2 SVGEGT. J was trimmed by 12 bases and V by 2 bases; bases with no gene match: 1. CDR3 sequence (DNA): TGTGCCAGCAGTTACACTAGCGGGGGGGCGCAGTTCTTC. Translated, it gives CASSYTSGGAQFF.

This sequence joins TRBV24-1 and TRBJ1-2; D call uncertain. Trimming removed 0 bases from V and 8 bases from J, with 12 bases in between. Germline lookup yields CDR1 KGHDR and CDR2 SFDVKD. The CDR3 totals 14 residues. This CDR3 reads CATSDLRPDGGYTF. The CDR3 coding sequence is TGTGCCACCAGTGATTTGCGGCCCGACGGGGGCTACACCTTC.

This chain joins TRBV4-1 and TRBJ2-3, with 8 nucleotides matching TRBD1. V was pared by 1 base and J by 0 bases, with 6 bases of the junction left unmatched. The CDR3 contains 17 residues. CDR1 and CDR2 from the germline V gene are MGHRA and YSYEKL. Here the CDR3 DNA reads TGCGCCAGCAGCCAAGTCGGGCAGGGGGCGAGCACAGATACGCAGTATTTT. Its protein product is CASSQVGQGASTDTQYF.

The chain has TRBV4-1 and TRBJ1-1; 8 bases agree with TRBD1. The length of the CDR3 is 15 residues. Germline CDR1 and CDR2: MGHRA and YSYEKL. J gave up 1 base and V 4 bases, and 5 bases lay outside the gene matches. The CDR3 nucleotides are TGCGCCAGCAGCCTTAGACAGGGGCCGAACACTGAAGCTTTCTTT. It specifies CASSLRQGPNTEAFF.